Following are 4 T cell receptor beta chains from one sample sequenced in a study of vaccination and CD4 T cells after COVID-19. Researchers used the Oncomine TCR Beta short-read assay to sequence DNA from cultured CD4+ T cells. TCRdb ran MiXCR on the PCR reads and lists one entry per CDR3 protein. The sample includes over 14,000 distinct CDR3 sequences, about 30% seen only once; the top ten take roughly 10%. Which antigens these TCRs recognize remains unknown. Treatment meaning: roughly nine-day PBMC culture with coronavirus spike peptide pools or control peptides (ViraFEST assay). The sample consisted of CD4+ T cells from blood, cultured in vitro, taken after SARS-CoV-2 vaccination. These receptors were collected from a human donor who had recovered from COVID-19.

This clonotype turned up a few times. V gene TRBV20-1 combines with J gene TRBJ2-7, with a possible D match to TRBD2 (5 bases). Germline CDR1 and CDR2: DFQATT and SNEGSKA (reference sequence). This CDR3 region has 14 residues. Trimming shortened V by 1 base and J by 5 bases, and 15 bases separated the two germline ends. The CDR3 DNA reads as TGCAGTGCTAGAGGGACTGAAAACACCAACGAGCAGTACTTC. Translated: CSARGTENTNEQYF.

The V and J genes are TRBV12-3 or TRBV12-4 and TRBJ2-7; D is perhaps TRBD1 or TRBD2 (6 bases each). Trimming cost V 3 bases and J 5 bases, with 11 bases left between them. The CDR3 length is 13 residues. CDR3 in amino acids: CASSLFGGHEQYF. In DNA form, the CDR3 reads TGTGCCAGCAGTTTGTTCGGGGGCCACGAGCAGTACTTC.

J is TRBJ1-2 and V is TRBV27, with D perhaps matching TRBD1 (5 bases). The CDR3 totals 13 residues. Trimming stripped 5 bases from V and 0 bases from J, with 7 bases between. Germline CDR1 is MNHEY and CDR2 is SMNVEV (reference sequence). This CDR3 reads CASSPGANYGYTF. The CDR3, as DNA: TGTGCCAGCAGTCCGGGGGCTAACTATGGCTACACCTTC.

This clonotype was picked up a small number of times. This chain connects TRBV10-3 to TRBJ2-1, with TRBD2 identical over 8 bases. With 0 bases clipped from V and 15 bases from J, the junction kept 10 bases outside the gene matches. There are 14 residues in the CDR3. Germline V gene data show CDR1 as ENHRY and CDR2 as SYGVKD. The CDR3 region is CAISESSSGRNLFF. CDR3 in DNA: TGTGCCATCAGTGAGTCGTCCAGCGGGAGAAACCTGTTCTTC.